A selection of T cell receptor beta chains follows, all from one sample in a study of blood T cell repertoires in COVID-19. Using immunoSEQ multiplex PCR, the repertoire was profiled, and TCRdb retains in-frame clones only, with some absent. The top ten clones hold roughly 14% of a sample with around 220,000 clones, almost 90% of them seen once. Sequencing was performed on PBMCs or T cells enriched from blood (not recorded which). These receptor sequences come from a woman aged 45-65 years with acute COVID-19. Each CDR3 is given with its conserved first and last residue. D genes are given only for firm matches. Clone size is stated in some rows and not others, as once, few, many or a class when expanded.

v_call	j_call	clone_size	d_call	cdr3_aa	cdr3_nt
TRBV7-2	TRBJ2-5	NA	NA	CASSLNGYSRETQYF	TGTGCCAGCAGCTTAAATGGGTATTCGCGGGAGACCCAGTACTTC
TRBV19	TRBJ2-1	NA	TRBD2	CASSILAGGDNEQFF	TGTGCCAGTAGTATTCTAGCGGGAGGGGACAATGAGCAGTTCTTC
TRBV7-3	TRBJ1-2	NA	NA	CASSSMGALYGYTF	TGTGCCAGCAGCTCCATGGGGGCCCTTTATGGCTACACCTTC
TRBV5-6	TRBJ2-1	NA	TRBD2	CASSQSGSGSYNEQFF	TGTGCCAGCAGCCAAAGCGGGAGTGGATCCTACAATGAGCAGTTCTTC
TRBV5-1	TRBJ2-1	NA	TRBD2	CASSLGGLAGASEQFF	TGCGCCAGCAGCTTGGGGGGACTAGCGGGAGCAAGTGAGCAGTTCTTC
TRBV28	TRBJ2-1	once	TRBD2	CASSRYSGRAELEQFF	TGTGCCAGCAGTAGGTATAGCGGGAGGGCCGAGCTTGAGCAGTTCTTC
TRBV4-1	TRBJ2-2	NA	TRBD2	CASSRLAGGDTGELFF	TGCGCCAGCAGCCGTCTAGCGGGAGGTGACACCGGGGAGCTGTTTTTT
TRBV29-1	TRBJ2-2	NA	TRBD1	CSGRGRSTGELFF	TGCAGCGGCAGGGGGCGAAGCACCGGGGAGCTGTTTTTT
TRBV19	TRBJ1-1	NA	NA	CASSHLIQGTEAFF	TGTGCCAGTAGTCACCTGATACAGGGCACTGAAGCTTTCTTT
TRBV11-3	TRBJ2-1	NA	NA	CASSLDPVRGRIYNEQFF	TGTGCCAGCAGCTTAGATCCCGTCAGGGGACGGATATACAATGAGCAGTTCTTC
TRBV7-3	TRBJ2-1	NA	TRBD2	CASSSAGLAGEEQFF	TGTGCCAGCAGCTCAGCGGGGCTAGCGGGAGAGGAGCAGTTCTTC
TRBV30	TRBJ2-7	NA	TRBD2	CAWSVGGASSYEQYF	TGTGCCTGGAGTGTCGGGGGGGCCAGCTCCTACGAGCAGTACTTC
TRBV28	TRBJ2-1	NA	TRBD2	CASLLAGFYNEQFF	TGTGCCAGTTTACTAGCGGGGTTTTACAATGAGCAGTTCTTC
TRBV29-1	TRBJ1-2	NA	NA	CSVEPSRILNYGYTF	TGCAGCGTTGAACCCAGCAGGATCCTTAACTATGGCTACACCTTC
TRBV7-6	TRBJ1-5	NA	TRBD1	CASSWGQKNQPQHF	TGTGCCAGCAGCTGGGGACAGAAAAATCAGCCCCAGCATTTT
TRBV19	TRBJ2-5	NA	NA	CASSIDQQETQYF	TGTGCCAGTAGTATTGATCAGCAAGAGACCCAGTACTTC
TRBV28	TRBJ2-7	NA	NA	CASRQASSYEQYF	TGTGCCAGCCGACAGGCGAGCTCCTACGAGCAGTACTTC
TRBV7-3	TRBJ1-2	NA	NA	CASSVTPVGGPEYGYTF	TGTGCCAGCAGCGTGACGCCGGTCGGGGGACCGGAGTATGGCTACACCTTC
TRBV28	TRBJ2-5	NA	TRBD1	CASISSGQNYQETQYF	TGTGCCAGCATTTCATCGGGACAGAATTATCAAGAGACCCAGTACTTC
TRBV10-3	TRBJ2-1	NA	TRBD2	CAISGGSNEQFF	TGTGCCATCAGTGGCGGGAGCAATGAGCAGTTCTTC
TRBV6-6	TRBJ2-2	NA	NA	CASSYSGSPTGELFF	TGTGCCAGCAGTTACTCCGGGAGCCCCACCGGGGAGCTGTTTTTT
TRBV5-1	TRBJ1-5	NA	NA	CASSLSTGPYSNQPQHF	TGCGCCAGCAGCTTGTCCACAGGTCCTTATAGCAATCAGCCCCAGCATTTT
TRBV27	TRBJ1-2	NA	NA	CASSSRGWAEGYTF	TGTGCCAGCAGTTCTAGGGGGTGGGCGGAAGGCTACACCTTC
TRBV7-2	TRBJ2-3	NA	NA	CASRLLVRTDTQYF	TGTGCCAGCAGATTACTAGTTCGGACAGATACGCAGTATTTT
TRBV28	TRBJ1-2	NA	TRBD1	CASSWTGGGYGYTF	TGTGCCAGCAGTTGGACAGGGGGGGGCTATGGCTACACCTTC
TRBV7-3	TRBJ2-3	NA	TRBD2	CASSWSGTSGTDTQYF	TGTGCCAGCAGCTGGTCCGGGACTAGCGGAACAGATACGCAGTATTTT
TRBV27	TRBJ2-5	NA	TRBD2	CASSSIAGAQETQYF	TGTGCCAGCAGTTCAATAGCGGGGGCCCAAGAGACCCAGTACTTC
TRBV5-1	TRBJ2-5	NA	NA	CASSPPLSLQETQYF	TGCGCCAGCAGCCCTCCTTTAAGCCTCCAAGAGACCCAGTACTTC
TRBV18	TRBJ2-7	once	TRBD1	CASSPPGQGAGEQYF	TGTGCCAGCTCACCTCCGGGACAGGGGGCCGGCGAGCAGTACTTC
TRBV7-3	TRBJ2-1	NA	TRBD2	CASSLKSFGLAGYNEQFF	TGTGCCAGCAGCTTAAAATCCTTTGGGCTAGCGGGATACAATGAGCAGTTCTTC
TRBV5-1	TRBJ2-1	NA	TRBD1	CASTRDSSYNEQFF	TGCGCCAGCACCCGGGACAGTTCCTACAATGAGCAGTTCTTC
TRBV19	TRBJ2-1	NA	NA	CASTSRGILSYNEQFF	TGTGCCAGTACCTCAAGGGGTATTTTATCCTACAATGAGCAGTTCTTC
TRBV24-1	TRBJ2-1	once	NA	CATSDSGRGRDEQFF	TGTGCCACCAGTGATTCCGGGAGAGGGCGGGATGAGCAGTTCTTC
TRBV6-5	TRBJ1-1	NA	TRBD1	CASSHRQGEAFF	TGTGCCAGCAGTCACAGACAGGGAGAAGCTTTCTTT
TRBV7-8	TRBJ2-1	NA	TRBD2	CASSFLMSGLAGPSSYNEQFF	TGTGCCAGCAGCTTTTTAATGTCGGGACTAGCGGGACCGAGCTCCTACAATGAGCAGTTCTTC
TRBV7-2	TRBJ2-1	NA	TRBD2	CASSLDQGLAGQFF	TGTGCCAGCAGCTTAGACCAGGGACTAGCGGGGCAGTTCTTC
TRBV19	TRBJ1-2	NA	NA	CASSIGAFDYGYTF	TGTGCCAGTAGTATTGGTGCGTTCGACTATGGCTACACCTTC
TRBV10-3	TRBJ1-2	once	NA	CAISAGDGYTF	TGTGCCATCAGTGCGGGTGATGGCTACACCTTC
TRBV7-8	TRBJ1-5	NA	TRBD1	CASSLQGAGNQPQHF	TGTGCCAGCAGCTTGCAGGGGGCGGGGAATCAGCCCCAGCATTTT
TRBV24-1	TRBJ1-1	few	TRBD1	CATSDPPTGKAFF	TGTGCCACCAGTGACCCCCCGACAGGGAAAGCTTTCTTT
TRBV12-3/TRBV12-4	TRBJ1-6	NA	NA	CASKTPNSPLHF	TGTGCCAGCAAAACACCAAATTCACCCCTCCACTTT
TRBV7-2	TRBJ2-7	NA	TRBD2	CASSFYSSGSYEQYF	TGTGCCAGCAGCTTCTACTCTAGCGGCTCCTACGAGCAGTACTTC
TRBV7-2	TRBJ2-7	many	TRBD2	CASSFGTSGDYEQYF	TGTGCCAGCAGCTTCGGGACTAGCGGGGACTACGAGCAGTACTTC
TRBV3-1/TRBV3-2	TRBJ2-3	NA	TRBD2	CASSQRWAGGGNTQYF	TGTGCCAGCAGCCAGCGATGGGCGGGAGGGGGGAATACGCAGTATTTT
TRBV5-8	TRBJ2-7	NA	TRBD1	CASSIRDRAYEQYF	TGTGCCAGCAGCATCCGGGACAGGGCCTACGAGCAGTACTTC
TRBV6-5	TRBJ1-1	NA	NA	CASRTTGITEAFF	TGTGCCAGCAGGACTACAGGGATCACTGAAGCTTTCTTT
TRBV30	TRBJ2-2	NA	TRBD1	CAWTDRGNTGELFF	TGTGCCTGGACGGACAGGGGAAACACCGGGGAGCTGTTTTTT
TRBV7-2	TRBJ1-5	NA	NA	CASSSGDKRSNQPQHF	TGTGCCAGCAGCTCAGGGGACAAAAGAAGCAATCAGCCCCAGCATTTT
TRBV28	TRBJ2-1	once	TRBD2	CASGGSSYNEQFF	TGTGCGAGCGGGGGGAGCTCCTACAATGAGCAGTTCTTC